This entry lists 22 T cell receptor beta chains sequenced from one sample in a study of identifying expanded T cells in peripheral blood. Data came from immunoSEQ multiplex PCR; TCRdb stores just in-frame clones and leaves some out. The sample has 75,000 to 90,000 clones, just under 85% seen once. The specimen sequenced was blood. These receptors were collected from a person aged 18 to 75 in good health.

The chain combines TRBV11-2 with TRBJ2-1; the D gene is possibly TRBD2 (6 bases). V lost 1 base, J lost 12 bases, and 19 bases lay in between. The CDR3 runs to 15 residues. Looked up from germline, CDR1 is SGHAT and CDR2 is FQNNGV. The CDR3 reads CASSLVETSIIGQFF. CDR3 nucleotides: TGTGCCAGCAGCTTAGTAGAGACTAGTATAATCGGGCAGTTCTTC.

In nucleotides, the CDR3 is TGTGCCAGCAGCTTAGGGCAGAACACCGGGGAGCTGTTTTTT. Its translation is CASSLGQNTGELFF. The chain carries TRBV7-9 and TRBJ2-2; D not certain. Germline CDR1 is SEHNR and CDR2 is FQNEAQ (reference sequence). V gave up 1 base and J gave up 1 base, with 4 bases separating them. The CDR3 sequence is 14 residues long.

The DNA for the CDR3 is TGTGCCAGCAGTTTGACAGCTGCCCAAGAGACCCAGTACTTC. Protein sequence: CASSLTAAQETQYF. The J gene is TRBJ2-5, the V gene TRBV27; D is possibly TRBD1 (5 bases). The CDR3 length is 14 residues. Trimming pared 3 bases from V and 1 base from J, leaving 9 bases between. From germline, CDR1 is MNHEY and CDR2 SMNVEV (reference sequence).

This chain joins TRBV19 and TRBJ2-1; TRBD1 might be the D (5 bases). The CDR3 has 14 residues. Germline V gives CDR1 LNHDA, CDR2 SQIVND (reference sequence). V was clipped by 7 bases and J by 6 bases, with 16 bases between them. The CDR3, as DNA: TGTGCCAGTACCCAGGACATTGGCTCCAATGAGCAGTTCTTC. It yields the protein CASTQDIGSNEQFF.

The CDR3 bases are TGTGCCAGCACCCTAAGGATCGCGACGAACACCGGGGAGCTGTTTTTT. It codes for CASTLRIATNTGELFF. This chain uses TRBV11-2 with TRBJ2-2; no definite D call. Trimming stripped 7 bases from V and 0 bases from J, with 15 bases between. Germline CDR1 and CDR2: SGHAT and FQNNGV. This CDR3 comprises 16 residues.

The chain carries TRBV19 and TRBJ2-1, with D perhaps being TRBD1 or TRBD2 (6 bases each). CDR1 LNHDA and CDR2 SQIVND come from the germline V gene (reference sequence). V dropped 4 bases and J dropped 5 bases, with 15 bases sitting between them. This CDR3 has 15 residues. The CDR3 here is CASSTGGTLHNEQFF. CDR3 nucleotides: TGTGCCAGTAGTACCGGCGGGACACTTCACAATGAGCAGTTCTTC.

The chain links TRBV6-5 to TRBJ2-4; 7 bases line up with TRBD1. J gave up 8 bases and V 6 bases, and 7 bases lay outside the gene matches. The CDR3 is 13 residues long. Germline CDR1 and CDR2: MNHEY and SVGAGI. The CDR3 loop is CASRARQGDIQYF. CDR3 DNA: TGTGCCAGCAGGGCGAGACAGGGAGACATTCAGTACTTC.

This clone was observed a few times. The V and J genes are TRBV13 and TRBJ2-7; D is possibly TRBD1 (6 bases). V gave up 5 bases and J gave up 4 bases, with 9 bases separating them. The V gene's germline CDR1 is PRHDT and CDR2 FYEKMQ (reference sequence). CDR3 length: 12 residues. CDR3 amino acids: CASSQGIYEQYF. CDR3 coding DNA: TGTGCCAGCAGCCAGGGGATATACGAGCAGTACTTC.

The rearrangement links TRBV28 to TRBJ2-7; D unclear. CDR3 length equals 13 residues. Germline CDR1 MDHEN, CDR2 SYDVKM. V gave up 2 bases and J gave up 9 bases, with 14 bases separating them. CDR3 bases: TGTGCCAGCAGTTTAGGTGGCGCAGGCCTGCAGTACTTC. Amino acid sequence: CASSLGGAGLQYF.

The CDR3 loop is CASSPRTGSHQPQHF. The CDR3 DNA reads TGTGCCAGCAGTCCTCGGACAGGGTCCCATCAGCCCCAGCATTTT. The chain recombines TRBV28 with TRBJ1-5; 8 nucleotides agree with TRBD1. This CDR3 is 15 amino acids long. V lost 5 bases, J lost 5 bases, and 8 bases stayed unmatched. The germline CDR1 and CDR2 sequences are MDHEN and SYDVKM.

The count of this clone is one. The V call is TRBV28, the J call TRBJ1-2, with D possibly matching TRBD1 (6 bases). CDR1 and CDR2 from the germline V gene are MDHEN and SYDVKM. The CDR3 extends over 14 amino acids. V was pared by 3 bases and J by 8 bases, with 16 bases between. The CDR3 nucleotides read TGTGCCAGCAGTTTGGTACAGGGCGCAGGAGGCTACACCTTC. It codes for CASSLVQGAGGYTF.

The CDR3 DNA reads TGTGCCATGAGGCTAGCGGCTTTTTCCTACGAGCAGTACTTC. Translated: CAMRLAAFSYEQYF. The genes are TRBV10-3 and TRBJ2-7, with TRBD2 identical over 7 bases. CDR3 size: 14 residues. The ends lost 9 bases at V and 1 base at J; junction bases unmatched: 9. Germline values: CDR1 ENHRY, CDR2 SYGVKD.

This sequence joins TRBV21-1 and TRBJ1-1. TRBV21-1 is a pseudogene locus. The CDR3 is 16 amino acids. CDR3 sequence (DNA): TGTGCCAGCAGCCCCGGGACCTTCTTTCGAAACACTGAAGCTTTCTTT. It is translated as CASSPGTFFRNTEAFF.

This chain connects TRBV11-2 to TRBJ1-1; D remains unclear. Germline values: CDR1 SGHAT, CDR2 FQNNGV. The CDR3 consists of 15 residues. Trimming pared 1 base from V and 2 bases from J, leaving 11 bases between. The CDR3 DNA is TGTGCCAGCAGCTTAGTTATGATAAGCAACACTGAAGCTTTCTTT. This encodes CASSLVMISNTEAFF.

The V call is TRBV5-1, the J call TRBJ1-1; TRBD1 is a possible D gene (6 bases). This CDR3 is built from 14 residues. The germline CDR1 and CDR2 sequences are SGHRS and YFSETQ. Deletions cut 0 bases from V and 4 bases from J, with 10 bases between. The CDR3 reads CASSLERGSTEAFF. The CDR3 coding sequence is TGCGCCAGCAGCTTGGAGAGGGGGTCCACTGAAGCTTTCTTT. Based on the CDR3 plus reference TRBV5-1 and TRBJ1-1, the full variable domain is KAGVTQTPRYLIKTRGQQVTLSCSPISGHRSVSWYQQTPGQGLQFLFEYFSETQRNKGNFPGRFSGRQFSNSRSEMNVSTLELGDSALYLCASSLERGSTEAFFGQGTRLTVV.

The V call is TRBV27, the J call TRBJ2-2; 9 nucleotides agree with TRBD1. The germline gives CDR1 MNHEY, CDR2 SMNVEV (reference sequence). The ends lost 6 bases at V and 0 bases at J; junction bases unmatched: 5. CDR3 length equals 16 residues. In DNA form, the CDR3 reads TGTGCCAGCAGCGTACAGGGGGCTGCGAACACCGGGGAGCTGTTTTTT. Its translation: CASSVQGAANTGELFF.

The V call is TRBV11-2, the J call TRBJ2-1, with 9 bases aligning to TRBD2. CDR3 length equals 15 residues. Germline V gives CDR1 SGHAT, CDR2 FQNNGV. The V and J ends lost 5 bases and 6 bases, in that order; junction bases with no gene match: 8. The CDR3 loop is CASSPHLAGTNEQFF. The DNA for the CDR3 is TGTGCCAGCAGCCCCCATCTAGCGGGGACCAATGAGCAGTTCTTC.

The rearrangement links TRBV7-2 to TRBJ2-7, with D possibly being TRBD2 (6 bases). Germline-derived CDR1 and CDR2 are SGHTA and FQGNSA. This CDR3 is 15 amino acids long. V lost 1 base, J lost 4 bases, and 14 bases lay in between. In nucleotides, the CDR3 is TGTGCCAGCAGCTTAGGTCCTAGCGTCGGGTACGAGCAGTACTTC. Protein: CASSLGPSVGYEQYF.

V and J are TRBV19 and TRBJ2-2, with 10 nucleotides matching TRBD1. The CDR3 totals 15 residues. Germline lookup yields CDR1 LNHDA and CDR2 SQIVND (reference sequence). The CDR3 is CNSKRDRGNTGELFF. In DNA form, the CDR3 reads TGTAACAGTAAAAGGGACAGGGGGAACACCGGGGAGCTGTTTTTT.

In this sample, this clone is medium-sized (0.01 to 0.1%). This chain links TRBV30 with TRBJ1-2; 8 positions agree with TRBD1. The germline gives CDR1 GTSNPN, CDR2 SVGIG (reference sequence). J gave up 3 bases and V 4 bases, and 1 base lay outside the gene matches. This CDR3 is 12 amino acids long. CDR3: CAWKGQDYGYTF. The CDR3 bases are TGTGCCTGGAAGGGACAGGACTATGGCTACACCTTC.

This chain links TRBV18 with TRBJ2-7; D unclear. V dropped 2 bases and J dropped 3 bases, with 11 bases sitting between them. The CDR3 is made up of 14 amino acids. Per germline, CDR1 KGHSH and CDR2 LQKENI. CDR3 sequence (DNA): TGTGCCAGCTCACCAGATTTATCGGGCTACGAGCAGTACTTC. As protein: CASSPDLSGYEQYF.

In this sample, this clone turned up a few times. The V and J genes are TRBV6-5 and TRBJ1-1, with a tentative D call TRBD1 (6 bases). CDR1 is MNHEY and CDR2 is SVGAGI in the germline V gene. Deletions cut 0 bases from V and 1 base from J, with 12 bases between. CDR3 length: 16 amino acids. In DNA form, the CDR3 reads TGTGCCAGCAGTTACTCGACCGGGGGCGGGAACACTGAAGCTTTCTTT. This sequence encodes CASSYSTGGGNTEAFF.